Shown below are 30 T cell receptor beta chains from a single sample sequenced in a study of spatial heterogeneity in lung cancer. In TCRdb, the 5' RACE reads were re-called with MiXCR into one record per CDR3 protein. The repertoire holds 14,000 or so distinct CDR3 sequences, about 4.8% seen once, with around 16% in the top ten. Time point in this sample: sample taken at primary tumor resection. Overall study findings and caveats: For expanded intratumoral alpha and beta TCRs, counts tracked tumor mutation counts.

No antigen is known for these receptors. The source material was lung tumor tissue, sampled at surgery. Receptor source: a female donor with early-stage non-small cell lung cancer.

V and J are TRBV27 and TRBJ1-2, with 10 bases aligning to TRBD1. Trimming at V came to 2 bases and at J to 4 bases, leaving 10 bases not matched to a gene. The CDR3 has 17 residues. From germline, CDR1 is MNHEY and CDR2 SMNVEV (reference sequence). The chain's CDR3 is CASSLGTGVEGGYGYTF. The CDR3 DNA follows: TGTGCCAGCAGTTTAGGGACAGGGGTTGAGGGGGGCTATGGCTACACCTTC.

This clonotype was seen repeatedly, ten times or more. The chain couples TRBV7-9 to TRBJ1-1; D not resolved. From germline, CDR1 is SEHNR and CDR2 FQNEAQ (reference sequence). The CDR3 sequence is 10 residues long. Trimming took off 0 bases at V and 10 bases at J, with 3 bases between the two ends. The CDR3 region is CASSLAAAFF. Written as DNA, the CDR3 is TGTGCCAGCAGCTTAGCGGCAGCTTTCTTT.

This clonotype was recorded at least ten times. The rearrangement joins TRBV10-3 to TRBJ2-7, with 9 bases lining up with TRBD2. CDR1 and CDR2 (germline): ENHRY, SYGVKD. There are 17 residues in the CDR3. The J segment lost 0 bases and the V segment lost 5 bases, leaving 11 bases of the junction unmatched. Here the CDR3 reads CAISRTSEGGSSYEQYF. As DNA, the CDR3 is TGTGCCATCAGTCGGACTAGCGAGGGGGGTAGCTCCTACGAGCAGTACTTC.

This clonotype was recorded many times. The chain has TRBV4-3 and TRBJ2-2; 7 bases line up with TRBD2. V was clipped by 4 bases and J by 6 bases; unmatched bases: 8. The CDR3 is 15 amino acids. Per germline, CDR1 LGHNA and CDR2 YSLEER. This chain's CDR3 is CASSPLGGLPGELFF. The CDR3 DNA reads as TGCGCCAGCAGCCCCCTGGGAGGGTTGCCCGGGGAGCTGTTTTTT.

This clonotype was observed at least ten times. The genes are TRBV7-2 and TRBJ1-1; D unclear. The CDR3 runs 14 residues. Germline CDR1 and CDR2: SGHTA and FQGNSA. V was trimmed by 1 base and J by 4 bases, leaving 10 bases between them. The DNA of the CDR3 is TGTGCCAGCAGCTTAGGAGGGCGGAGCACTGAAGCTTTCTTT. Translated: CASSLGGRSTEAFF.

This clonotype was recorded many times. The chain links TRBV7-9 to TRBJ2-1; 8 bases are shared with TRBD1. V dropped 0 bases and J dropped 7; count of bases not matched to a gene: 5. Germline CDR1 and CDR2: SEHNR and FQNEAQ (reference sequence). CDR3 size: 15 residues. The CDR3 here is CASSLAGTGWNEQFF. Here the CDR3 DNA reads TGTGCCAGCAGCTTAGCGGGGACAGGATGGAATGAGCAGTTCTTC.

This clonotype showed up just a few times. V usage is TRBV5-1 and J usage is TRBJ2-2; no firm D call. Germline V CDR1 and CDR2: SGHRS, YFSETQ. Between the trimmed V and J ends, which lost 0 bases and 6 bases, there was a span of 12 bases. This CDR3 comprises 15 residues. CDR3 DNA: TGCGCCAGCAGCTTGGGGGCCAACTACCCCGGGGAGCTGTTTTTT. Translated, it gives CASSLGANYPGELFF.

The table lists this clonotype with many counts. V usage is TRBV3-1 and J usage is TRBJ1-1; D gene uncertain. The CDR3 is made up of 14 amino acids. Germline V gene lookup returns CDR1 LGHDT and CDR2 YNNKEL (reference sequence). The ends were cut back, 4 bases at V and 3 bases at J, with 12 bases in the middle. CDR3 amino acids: CASSRPDPHTEAFF. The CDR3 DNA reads TGTGCCAGCAGCCGCCCGGATCCCCACACTGAAGCTTTCTTT.

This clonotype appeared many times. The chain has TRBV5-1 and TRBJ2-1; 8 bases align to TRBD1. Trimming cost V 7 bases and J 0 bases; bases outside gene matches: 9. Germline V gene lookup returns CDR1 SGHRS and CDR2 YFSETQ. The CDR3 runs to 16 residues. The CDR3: CASGDRRSSSYNEQFF. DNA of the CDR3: TGCGCCAGCGGGGACAGGCGCTCTTCCTCCTACAATGAGCAGTTCTTC.

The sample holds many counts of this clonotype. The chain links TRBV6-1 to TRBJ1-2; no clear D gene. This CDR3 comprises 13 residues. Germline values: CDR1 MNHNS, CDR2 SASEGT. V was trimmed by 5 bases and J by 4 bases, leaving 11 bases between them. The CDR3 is CASSPRPFYGYTF. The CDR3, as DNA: TGTGCCAGCAGTCCCCGACCTTTCTATGGCTACACCTTC.

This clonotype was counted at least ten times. CDR3 sequence: CASSLPASYEQYF. CDR3 sequence (DNA): TGTGCCAGCAGTTTACCAGCCTCCTACGAGCAGTACTTC. The genes are TRBV28 and TRBJ2-7; D gene uncertain. The CDR3 consists of 13 residues. V gave up 2 bases and J gave up 0 bases, with 5 bases separating them. The germline V gene has CDR1 MDHEN and CDR2 SYDVKM.

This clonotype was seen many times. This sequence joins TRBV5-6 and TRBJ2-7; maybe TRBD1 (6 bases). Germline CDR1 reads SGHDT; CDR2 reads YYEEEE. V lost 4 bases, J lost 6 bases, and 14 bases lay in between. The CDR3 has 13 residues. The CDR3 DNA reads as TGTGCCAGCAGCGCCGGGACAAAGATCGAGCAGTACTTC. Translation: CASSAGTKIEQYF.

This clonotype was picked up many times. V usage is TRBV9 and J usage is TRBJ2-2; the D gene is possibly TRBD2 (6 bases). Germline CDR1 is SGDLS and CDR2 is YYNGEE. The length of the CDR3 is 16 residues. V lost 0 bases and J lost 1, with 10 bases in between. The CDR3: CASSVGVSGNTGELFF. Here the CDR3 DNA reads TGTGCCAGCAGCGTAGGGGTTAGCGGGAACACCGGGGAGCTGTTTTTT. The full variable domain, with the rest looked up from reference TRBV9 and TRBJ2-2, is DSGVTQTPKHLITATGQRVTLRCSPRSGDLSVYWYQQSLDQGLQFLIQYYNGEERAKGNILERFSAQQFPDLHSELNLSSLELGDSALYFCASSVGVSGNTGELFFGEGSRLTVL.

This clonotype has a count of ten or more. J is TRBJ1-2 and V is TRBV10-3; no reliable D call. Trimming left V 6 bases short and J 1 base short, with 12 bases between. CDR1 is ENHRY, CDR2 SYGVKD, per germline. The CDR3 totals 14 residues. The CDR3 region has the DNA TGTGCCATCAGCGAAGGGTGGGATAACTATGGCTACACCTTC. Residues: CAISEGWDNYGYTF.

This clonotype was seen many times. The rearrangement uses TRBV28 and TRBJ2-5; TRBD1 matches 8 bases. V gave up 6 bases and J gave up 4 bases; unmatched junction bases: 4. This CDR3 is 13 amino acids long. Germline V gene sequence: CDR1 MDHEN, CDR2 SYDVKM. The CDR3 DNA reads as TGTGCCAGCAGAAAACAGGGGGTAGAGACCCAGTACTTC. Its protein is CASRKQGVETQYF.

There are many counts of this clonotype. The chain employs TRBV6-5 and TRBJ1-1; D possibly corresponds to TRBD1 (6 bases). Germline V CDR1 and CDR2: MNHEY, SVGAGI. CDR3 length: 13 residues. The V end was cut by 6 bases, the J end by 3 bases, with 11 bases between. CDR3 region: CASRQGPHTEAFF. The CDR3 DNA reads TGTGCCAGCAGACAGGGACCCCACACTGAAGCTTTCTTT.

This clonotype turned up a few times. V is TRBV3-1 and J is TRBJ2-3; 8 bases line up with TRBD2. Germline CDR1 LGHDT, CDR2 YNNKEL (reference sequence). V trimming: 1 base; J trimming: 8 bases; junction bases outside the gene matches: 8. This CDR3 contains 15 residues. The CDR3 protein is CASSQVSGVGSTQYF. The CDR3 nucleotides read TGTGCCAGCAGCCAAGTTAGCGGGGTCGGGTCTACGCAGTATTTT.

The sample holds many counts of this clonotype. The CDR3, as DNA: TGTGCCAGCAGTTTATCGGGAGTGAACACTGAAGCTTTCTTT. Encoded protein: CASSLSGVNTEAFF. This chain links TRBV12-3 or TRBV12-4 with TRBJ1-1; D is undetermined. Trimming took off 2 bases at V and 0 bases at J, with 7 bases between the two ends. CDR3 length: 14 residues.

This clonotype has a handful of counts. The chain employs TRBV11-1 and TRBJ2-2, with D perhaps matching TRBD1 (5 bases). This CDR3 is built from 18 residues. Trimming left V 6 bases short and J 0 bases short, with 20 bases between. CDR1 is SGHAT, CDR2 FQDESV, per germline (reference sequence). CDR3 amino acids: CASSLQLPDSSNTGELFF. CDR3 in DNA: TGTGCCAGCAGTCTCCAGCTCCCCGACAGTTCGAACACCGGGGAGCTGTTTTTT.

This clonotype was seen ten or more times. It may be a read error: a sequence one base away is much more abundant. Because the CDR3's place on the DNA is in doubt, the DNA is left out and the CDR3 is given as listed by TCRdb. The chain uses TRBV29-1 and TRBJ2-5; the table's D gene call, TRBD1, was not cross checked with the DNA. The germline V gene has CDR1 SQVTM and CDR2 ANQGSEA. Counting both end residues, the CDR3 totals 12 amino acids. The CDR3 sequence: CSTYRCMETQYF.

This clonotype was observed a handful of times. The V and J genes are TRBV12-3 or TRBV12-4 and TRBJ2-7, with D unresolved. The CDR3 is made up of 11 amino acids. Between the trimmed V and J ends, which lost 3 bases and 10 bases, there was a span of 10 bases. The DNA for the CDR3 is TGTGCCAGCAGTTTTGGCTCCGGCCAGTACTTC. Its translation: CASSFGSGQYF.

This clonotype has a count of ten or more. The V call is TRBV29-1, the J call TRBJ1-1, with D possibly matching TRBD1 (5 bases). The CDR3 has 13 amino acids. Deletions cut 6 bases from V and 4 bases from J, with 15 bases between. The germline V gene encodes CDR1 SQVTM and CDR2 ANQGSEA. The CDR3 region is CSVLEGLGTEAFF. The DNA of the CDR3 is TGCAGCGTCCTGGAGGGGCTCGGCACTGAAGCTTTCTTT.

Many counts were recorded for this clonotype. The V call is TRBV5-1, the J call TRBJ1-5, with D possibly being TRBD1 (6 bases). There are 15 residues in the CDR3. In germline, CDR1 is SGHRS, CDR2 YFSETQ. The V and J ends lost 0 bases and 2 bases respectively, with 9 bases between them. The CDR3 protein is CASSLEGVGNQPQHF. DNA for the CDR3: TGCGCCAGCAGCTTGGAGGGGGTCGGCAATCAGCCCCAGCATTTT.

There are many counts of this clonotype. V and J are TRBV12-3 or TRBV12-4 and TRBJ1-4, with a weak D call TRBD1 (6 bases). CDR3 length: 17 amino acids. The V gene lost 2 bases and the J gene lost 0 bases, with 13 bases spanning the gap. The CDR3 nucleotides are TGTGCCAGCAGTTTAATCAGGGGATTATCAACTAATGAAAAACTGTTTTTT. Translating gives CASSLIRGLSTNEKLFF.

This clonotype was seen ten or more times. The CDR3 reads CASSLKELNTEAFF. In DNA form, the CDR3 reads TGTGCCAGCAGTTTAAAGGAATTGAACACTGAAGCTTTCTTT. This sequence joins TRBV12-3 or TRBV12-4 and TRBJ1-1, with no clear D. V lost 2 bases to trimming and J lost 0 bases, with 7 bases between them. This CDR3 spans 14 amino acids.

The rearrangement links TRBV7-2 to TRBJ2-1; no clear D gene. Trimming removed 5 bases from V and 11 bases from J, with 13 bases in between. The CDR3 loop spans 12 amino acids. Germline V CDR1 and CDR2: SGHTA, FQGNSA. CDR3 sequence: CASSQVSSKQFF. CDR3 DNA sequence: TGTGCCAGCAGCCAAGTATCTTCTAAGCAGTTCTTC.

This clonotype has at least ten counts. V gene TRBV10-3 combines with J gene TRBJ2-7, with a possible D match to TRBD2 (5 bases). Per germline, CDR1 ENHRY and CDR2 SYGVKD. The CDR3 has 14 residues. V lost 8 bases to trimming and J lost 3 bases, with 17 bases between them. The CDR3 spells CAIARAQSSYEQYF. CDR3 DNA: TGTGCCATCGCGCGGGCCCAAAGTAGCTACGAGCAGTACTTC.

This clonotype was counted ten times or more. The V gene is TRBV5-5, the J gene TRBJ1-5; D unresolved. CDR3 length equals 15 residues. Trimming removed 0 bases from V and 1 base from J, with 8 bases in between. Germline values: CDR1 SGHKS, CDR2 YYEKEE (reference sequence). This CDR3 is CASSLAGSSNQPQHF. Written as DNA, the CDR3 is TGTGCCAGCAGCTTGGCCGGTTCGAGCAATCAGCCCCAGCATTTT.

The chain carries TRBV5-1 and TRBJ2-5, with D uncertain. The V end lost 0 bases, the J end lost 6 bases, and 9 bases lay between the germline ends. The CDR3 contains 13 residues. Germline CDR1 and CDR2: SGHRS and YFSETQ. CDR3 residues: CASSLEKFQTQYF. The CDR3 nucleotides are TGCGCCAGCAGCTTGGAGAAGTTCCAGACCCAGTACTTC.

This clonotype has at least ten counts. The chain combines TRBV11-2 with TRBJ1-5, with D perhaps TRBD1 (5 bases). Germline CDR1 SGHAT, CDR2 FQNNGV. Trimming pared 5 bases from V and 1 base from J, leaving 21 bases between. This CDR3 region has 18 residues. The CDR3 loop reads CASSPTPSASGSNQPQHF. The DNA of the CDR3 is TGTGCCAGCAGCCCCACCCCGTCTGCCTCAGGGAGCAATCAGCCCCAGCATTTT. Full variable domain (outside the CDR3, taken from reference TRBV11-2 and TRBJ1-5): EAGVAQSPRYKIIEKRQSVAFWCNPISGHATLYWYQQILGQGPKLLIQFQNNGVVDDSQLPKDRFSAERLKGVDSTLKIQPAKLEDSAVYLCASSPTPSASGSNQPQHFGDGTRLSIL.